This T cell receptor (beta chain) came from a study of blood T cell repertoires in COVID-19. Study summary: Some COVID-19 samples were acute and others convalescent; all came from the United States, Italy and Spain. PBMCs, B-cell-depleted T cells, or T cells were the source of the cDNA or gDNA that made up the material.

Methods used by the authors: Amplifying reference gene primers gave estimates of nucleated cell counts. Libraries were prepared by immunoSEQ multiplex PCR; TCRdb keeps only in-frame clonotypes and omits some of them. D and trimming come from the DNA, and the V and J calls and clone size come from that table. This table has 200,000 or so clones, more than 65% appearing once. The ends lost 4 bases at V and 2 bases at J; junction bases unmatched: 5. CDR1 and CDR2 from the germline V gene are LNHDA and SQIVND (reference sequence). This CDR3 has 16 residues. V is TRBV19 and J is TRBJ2-3, with 11 bases identical to TRBD2. The sequence derives from a human donor in a cohort sampled during active COVID-19. Sequencing input: peripheral blood. The DNA for the CDR3 is TGTGCCAGTAGTACCGGGACTAGCGGTAACACAGATACGCAGTATTTT. Translated, it gives CASSTGTSGNTDTQYF.